This T cell receptor beta chain was sequenced during a study of T cells expressing NK-cell markers. Overall study context: Sorted CD3+CD56+NKG2C+, CD3+CD56+NKG2C- and CD3+CD56-NKG2C+ T-cell subsets were beta-chain profiled. Whole-study findings and limits: Dominant NKG2C+ clonotypes accounted for roughly 1.0-8% of CD8+ T cells in about six donors.

TCRdb re-called the 5' RACE reads; one entry per CDR3 protein, DNA not given. The specimen's table records almost 450,000 distinct CDR3 sequences. A remark on this clonotype: Its matching antigen is unknown.

The CDR3 has 16 residues. Germline values: CDR1 SGHDT, CDR2 YYEEEE. The sample comprised blood T cells: a sorted CD56 or NKG2C T cell subset, CD4+ or CD8+ T cells, or bulk PBMC T cells (not recorded which). The chain couples TRBV5-6 to TRBJ2-2; with no DNA, the TCRdb D assignment of TRBD1 cannot be verified. The sequence came from a woman between 18 and 75 years old in good health. The CDR3 loop is CASSLRHPGGTGELFF.